This T cell receptor beta chain stems from a study of shared clonotypes between healthy human individuals. On the study more broadly: The plates for each donor numbered three CD4 naive, three CD4 memory, two CD8 naive and one CD8 memory.

Whole-study findings and limits: All-four-donor shared clonotypes had higher generation probabilities than non-shared clonotypes did.

Between the trimmed V and J ends, which lost 5 bases and 6 bases, there was a span of 12 bases. Looked up from germline, CDR1 is SGHRS and CDR2 is YFSETQ. This CDR3 region has 14 residues. Genomic DNA from each subset was divided evenly over several immunoSEQ plates. Repertoires were generated with immunoSEQ multiplex PCR, while TCRdb's copy carries only in-frame clones and drops some. The table includes about 1 million clones, about 76% detected once. About this clone itself: The antigen is undetermined. Distinct nucleotide sequences in the sample also encode this CDR3.

Sequenced material: memory CD4+ T cells sorted from blood. The subset: CD45RA-negative fraction. The source is a man younger than 35 in good health. The genes are TRBV5-1 and TRBJ1-6; a weak D match, TRBD1 (5 bases). The CDR3 DNA reads TGCGCCAGCAGTCGGACTGGGGGTAATTCACCCCTCCACTTT. Protein: CASSRTGGNSPLHF.